A single sample gave rise to the 28 T cell receptor beta chains below, sequenced in a study of blood T cell repertoires in COVID-19. Profiled with immunoSEQ multiplex PCR; TCRdb holds only in-frame clones, not every one. The sample holds roughly 140,000 clones; 79% are singletons and the top ten take roughly 8.6%. Material for sequencing was peripheral blood. The source is a man between 45 and 60 years old with active or convalescent COVID-19.

The V gene is TRBV27, the J gene TRBJ2-2; unclear D gene. Germline CDR1 MNHEY, CDR2 SMNVEV (reference sequence). The CDR3 sequence is 15 residues long. V was clipped by 2 bases and J by 5 bases, with 12 bases between them. The CDR3 DNA reads as TGTGCCAGCAGTTTACGTCCCACTCGAACCGGGGAGCTGTTTTTT. This gives the protein CASSLRPTRTGELFF.

The rearrangement joins TRBV27 to TRBJ1-3; TRBD1 is a possible D gene (5 bases). The V gene lost 6 bases and the J gene lost 6 bases, with 12 bases spanning the gap. The germline CDR1 and CDR2 sequences are MNHEY and SMNVEV (reference sequence). CDR3 size: 13 residues. The CDR3 reads CASRPFGANTIYF. CDR3 bases: TGTGCCAGCAGGCCTTTTGGGGCAAACACCATATATTTT.

The chain recombines TRBV29-1 with TRBJ2-7; TRBD2 agrees at 7 bases. CDR3 length: 14 residues. The V segment lost 3 bases and the J segment 3 bases; nucleotides outside the gene matches: 8. Germline V gene lookup returns CDR1 SQVTM and CDR2 ANQGSEA. CDR3 protein: CSVETSGGNYEQYF. The CDR3 DNA sequence: TGCAGCGTTGAGACCTCCGGGGGGAACTACGAGCAGTACTTC.

This clone has more than one count but fewer than ten. The chain couples TRBV15 to TRBJ1-4; a possible D gene is TRBD1 (5 bases). This CDR3 comprises 15 residues. Germline V gene data show CDR1 as LNHNV and CDR2 as YYDKDF (reference sequence). The V end lost 0 bases, the J end lost 2 bases, and 7 bases lay between the germline ends. The CDR3 nucleotides are TGTGCCACCAGCAGAGAGGGGGGGACTAATGAAAAACTGTTTTTT. Translation: CATSREGGTNEKLFF.

The chain employs TRBV12-3 or TRBV12-4 and TRBJ2-1, with D possibly matching TRBD2 (5 bases). The V and J ends lost 6 bases and 6 bases respectively, with 12 bases between them. The length of the CDR3 is 13 residues. DNA of the CDR3: TGTGCCAGCAGGATCGACTACCCCAATGAGCAGTTCTTC. This encodes CASRIDYPNEQFF.

V is TRBV5-1 and J is TRBJ1-2; D is unclear. The V gene's germline CDR1 is SGHRS and CDR2 YFSETQ. V shed 4 bases and J shed 4 bases, with 11 bases lying between them. The CDR3 has 13 amino acids. The CDR3 DNA reads as TGCGCCAGCAGCCCCGGGAGCCGCTATGGCTACACCTTC. This codes for CASSPGSRYGYTF.

Only a few counts were recorded for this clone. The chain employs TRBV11-1 and TRBJ2-5; TRBD1 aligns across 7 bases. CDR1 and CDR2 from the germline V gene are SGHAT and FQDESV (reference sequence). V shed 5 bases and J 7 bases; nucleotides not matched to a gene: 7. The CDR3 consists of 13 residues. The DNA for the CDR3 is TGTGCCAGCAGCCCACCGACAGGGCGGACCCAGTACTTC. This encodes CASSPPTGRTQYF.

The chain carries TRBV9 and TRBJ2-7, with a tentative D call TRBD1 (5 bases). This CDR3 comprises 14 residues. CDR1 and CDR2 (germline): SGDLS, YYNGEE. The germline V and J ends were trimmed by 3 bases and 0 bases, with 10 bases remaining between them. DNA for the CDR3: TGTGCCAGCAGCGCTCGACAGAGCTCCTACGAGCAGTACTTC. It translates to CASSARQSSYEQYF.

This sequence joins TRBV12-5 and TRBJ2-2; no clear D gene. Trimming pared 6 bases from V and 4 bases from J, leaving 9 bases between. Germline assignment: CDR1 LGHNT and CDR2 FRNRAP. CDR3 length: 13 amino acids. CDR3 in DNA: TGTGCTAGTGGGTTTACTGGCACCGGGGAGCTGTTTTTT. Protein sequence: CASGFTGTGELFF.

This rearrangement joins TRBV13 to TRBJ2-7; weak D call: TRBD1 (6 bases). The germline gives CDR1 PRHDT, CDR2 FYEKMQ (reference sequence). V was trimmed by 5 bases and J by 7 bases, leaving 18 bases between them. The CDR3 covers 14 residues. The CDR3 loop is CASSPRTDFREQYF. DNA of the CDR3: TGTGCCAGCAGCCCCCGGACAGACTTCAGGGAGCAGTACTTC.

This sequence joins TRBV9 and TRBJ1-3, with D maybe TRBD1 (6 bases). This CDR3 comprises 16 residues. The V end lost 4 bases, the J end lost 0 bases, and 14 bases lay between the germline ends. Germline values: CDR1 SGDLS, CDR2 YYNGEE. The CDR3: CASSHSGVSSGNTIYF. The CDR3 DNA reads as TGTGCCAGCAGCCATTCAGGGGTATCCTCTGGAAACACCATATATTTT.

J is TRBJ1-1 and V is TRBV28; 9 bases are a match to TRBD1. Germline V gene data show CDR1 as MDHEN and CDR2 as SYDVKM. The CDR3 contains 16 residues. The V gene end was trimmed by 2 bases and the J gene end by 5 bases; junction bases not matched to a gene: 9. The CDR3 spells CASSLPPGQGDTEAFF. CDR3 DNA: TGTGCCAGCAGTTTACCCCCGGGACAGGGAGATACTGAAGCTTTCTTT.

The genes are TRBV10-1 and TRBJ1-1; tentative D call: TRBD1 (6 bases). CDR1 and CDR2 from the germline V gene are WNHNN and SYGVQD (reference sequence). There are 14 residues in the CDR3. V dropped 2 bases and J dropped 0 bases, with 7 bases sitting between them. The CDR3: CASSENRVNTEAFF. The CDR3 DNA reads as TGCGCCAGCAGTGAGAACAGGGTGAACACTGAAGCTTTCTTT.

Only one count was recorded for this clone. The chain joins TRBV9 to TRBJ2-5; 13 bases map to TRBD2. CDR1 and CDR2 from the germline V gene are SGDLS and YYNGEE. With V trimmed by 4 bases and J by 1 base, 4 bases remained unmatched. CDR3 length: 16 amino acids. The CDR3 protein is CASSFRTSGGQETQYF. In DNA form, the CDR3 reads TGTGCCAGCAGCTTCAGGACTAGCGGGGGCCAAGAGACCCAGTACTTC.

The chain has TRBV2 and TRBJ1-3; no firm D call. V lost 5 bases and J 0 bases, leaving 14 bases between the germline ends. The CDR3 sequence is 16 residues long. Germline V gene data show CDR1 as SNHLY and CDR2 as FYNNEI. CDR3 sequence (DNA): TGTGCCAGCAGTCTCCGACAACCCAGCTCTGGAAACACCATATATTTT. Protein: CASSLRQPSSGNTIYF.

The V call is TRBV19, the J call TRBJ2-5; 12 nucleotides agree with TRBD1. With V trimmed by 8 bases and J by 5 bases, 6 bases remained unmatched. There are 14 residues in the CDR3. Germline loops: CDR1 LNHDA, CDR2 SQIVND (reference sequence). CDR3 sequence reads: CASAGQGAGETQYF. The CDR3 nucleotides are TGTGCCAGTGCGGGACAGGGGGCTGGGGAGACCCAGTACTTC.

The chain carries TRBV10-1 and TRBJ2-2; 9 bases are a match to TRBD1. V shed 4 bases and J 6 bases; nucleotides not matched to a gene: 6. The CDR3 is 15 residues long. CDR1 is WNHNN, CDR2 SYGVQD, per germline (reference sequence). The CDR3 DNA reads as TGCGCCAGCAGTGGAGTGGGACAGGGACCCGGGGAGCTGTTTTTT. This encodes CASSGVGQGPGELFF.

The chain joins TRBV19 to TRBJ2-7; TRBD2 matches 7 bases. There are 15 residues in the CDR3. The V and J ends lost 6 bases and 3 bases, in that order; junction bases with no gene match: 11. CDR1 and CDR2 from the germline V gene are LNHDA and SQIVND (reference sequence). CDR3 in amino acids: CASSGLGGGFYEQYF. The DNA of the CDR3 is TGTGCCAGTAGCGGACTAGGCGGGGGATTCTACGAGCAGTACTTC.

The rearrangement links TRBV5-1 to TRBJ1-2; unclear D gene. V lost 4 bases and J 8 bases, leaving 15 bases between the germline ends. Germline-derived CDR1 and CDR2 are SGHRS and YFSETQ. CDR3 size: 13 residues. The CDR3 loop is CASSPDRQRGYTF. In nucleotides, the CDR3 is TGCGCCAGCAGCCCAGATCGGCAGCGCGGCTACACCTTC.

V usage is TRBV6-5 and J usage is TRBJ2-2; 10 nucleotides match TRBD1. Germline V gives CDR1 MNHEY, CDR2 SVGAGI. The V gene end was trimmed by 2 bases and the J gene end by 3 bases; junction bases not matched to a gene: 3. The CDR3 contains 16 residues. CDR3 residues: CASSYLDRGYTGELFF. The CDR3 region has the DNA TGTGCCAGCAGTTACCTGGACAGGGGGTACACCGGGGAGCTGTTTTTT.

The chain joins TRBV6-5 to TRBJ1-1; 8 bases match TRBD1. Trimming took 7 bases from V and 0 from J; bases not matched to a gene: 4. Germline CDR1 and CDR2: MNHEY and SVGAGI. There are 14 residues in the CDR3. The DNA of the CDR3 is TGTGCCAGCACACCGACAGGGGTGAACACTGAAGCTTTCTTT. Encoded protein: CASTPTGVNTEAFF.

V gene TRBV28 combines with J gene TRBJ2-7; 10 nucleotides match TRBD2. This CDR3 spans 15 amino acids. Germline V gene lookup returns CDR1 MDHEN and CDR2 SYDVKM. Trimming at V came to 6 bases and at J to 5 bases, leaving 10 bases not matched to a gene. The CDR3 reads CASSILAGEKNEQYF. Written as DNA, the CDR3 is TGTGCCAGCAGCATTCTAGCGGGAGAAAAGAACGAGCAGTACTTC.

V is TRBV5-5 and J is TRBJ1-4, with TRBD1 matching 7 bases. Trimming removed 2 bases from V and 8 bases from J; junction bases left unmatched: 6. The CDR3 covers 14 residues. Germline assignment: CDR1 SGHKS and CDR2 YYEKEE (reference sequence). In nucleotides, the CDR3 is TGTGCCAGCAGCTTCCGGGACAGAGAAGAAAAACTGTTTTTT. Its protein product is CASSFRDREEKLFF.

This sequence joins TRBV7-9 and TRBJ2-7; 7 nucleotides match TRBD1. The germline CDR1 and CDR2 sequences are SEHNR and FQNEAQ (reference sequence). This CDR3 spans 13 amino acids. Unmatched junction bases numbered 9, after V lost 5 bases and J lost 8 bases. This CDR3 is CASSPGQVYQQYF. The DNA for the CDR3 is TGTGCCAGCAGCCCAGGACAGGTTTACCAGCAGTACTTC. Complete variable domain (other parts from reference TRBV7-9 and TRBJ2-7): DTGVSQNPRHKITKRGQNVTFRCDPISEHNRLYWYRQTLGQGPEFLTYFQNEAQLEKSRLLSDRFSAERPKGSFSTLEIQRTEQGDSAMYLCASSPGQVYQQYFGPGTRLTVT.

V gene TRBV19 combines with J gene TRBJ2-1; no definite D call. V was pared by 6 bases and J by 6 bases, with 6 bases between. CDR3 length: 11 residues. Germline V gene lookup returns CDR1 LNHDA and CDR2 SQIVND (reference sequence). CDR3 sequence reads: CASSFSNEQFF. The CDR3 DNA follows: TGTGCCAGTAGCTTCAGCAATGAGCAGTTCTTC.

The chain has TRBV2 and TRBJ2-2; 10 bases agree with TRBD1. Trimming removed 6 bases from V and 6 bases from J; junction bases left unmatched: 10. Germline-derived CDR1 and CDR2 are SNHLY and FYNNEI. The CDR3 is made up of 16 amino acids. CDR3 nucleotide sequence: TGTGCCAGCAGAGGCAAGGACAGGGGGATATCCGGGGAGCTGTTTTTT. As protein: CASRGKDRGISGELFF.

The chain couples TRBV28 to TRBJ1-5; possible D gene TRBD1, 5 bases. Trimming took off 6 bases at V and 8 bases at J, with 8 bases between the two ends. This CDR3 contains 11 residues. Germline V CDR1 and CDR2: MDHEN, SYDVKM. CDR3 loop: CASRGLEPQHF. The CDR3 region has the DNA TGTGCCAGCAGGGGGCTGGAGCCCCAGCATTTT.

The chain is built from TRBV11-2 and TRBJ2-1; tentatively, D is TRBD1 (5 bases). Germline-derived CDR1 and CDR2 are SGHAT and FQNNGV. CDR3 size: 15 residues. Trimming shortened V by 0 bases and J by 7 bases, and 13 bases separated the two germline ends. The CDR3: CASSLDRSGRNEQFF. CDR3 nucleotide sequence: TGTGCCAGCAGCTTAGATCGTTCAGGGCGGAATGAGCAGTTCTTC.